A selection of T cell receptor beta chains follows, all from one sample in a study of graft-versus-host responses after intestinal transplantation. Profiling relied on immunoSEQ multiplex PCR, and the TCRdb table lists in-frame clones only, not all of them. The sample shows about 60,000 clones, about nine tenths of them seen only once. Sample: ileum tissue, taken around 350 days after transplant. These receptors all stem from a human patient who received an intestinal transplant, so some T cells may come from the graft donor. Each CDR3 is given with its conserved first and last residue. A D gene is named only where the DNA matches it firmly. Expanded clones are given a class, and other clones once, few, many or no size at all.

d_call clone_size j_call v_call cdr3_nt cdr3_aa
TRBD2 once TRBJ2-5 TRBV11-2 TGTGCCAGCAGCTTAAGGACTAGCGGGAGGTACGGGAGGGAGACCCAGTACTTC CASSLRTSGRYGRETQYF
TRBD1 - TRBJ1-1 TRBV7-9 TGTGCCAGCAGCCCGCGGGGAGGGGGCGCGAACACTGAAGCTTTCTTT CASSPRGGGANTEAFF
TRBD2 - TRBJ2-3 TRBV11-3 TGTGCCAGCAGCCCCCGGACTAGCGGGGGAACAGATACGCAGTATTTT CASSPRTSGGTDTQYF
TRBD2 - TRBJ2-5 TRBV5-5 TGTGCCAGCAGCTTTAGCACTAGCGAGCAAGAGACCCAGTACTTC CASSFSTSEQETQYF
- - TRBJ2-2 TRBV6-5 TGTGCCGTGACTAGTACCACCGGGGAGCTGTTTTTT CAVTSTTGELFF
- - TRBJ2-1 TRBV29-1 TGCAGCGTTGAAGACAGGGTCAGTGAGCAGTTCTTC CSVEDRVSEQFF
- - TRBJ2-7 TRBV15 TGTGCCACCAGCCCCAGGACAGCAAACGAGCAGTACTTC CATSPRTANEQYF
- - TRBJ2-5 TRBV27 TGTGCCAGCAGTTCGAAGGGACGGACACAAGAGACCCAGTACTTC CASSSKGRTQETQYF
- - TRBJ1-5 TRBV4-1 TGCGCCAGCAGCCAAGGTCTGCGGAGAAATCAGCCCCAGCATTTT CASSQGLRRNQPQHF
- - TRBJ2-3 TRBV19 TGTGCCAGTACCCTCGGGACGGAGGCGGCTGATACGCAGTATTTT CASTLGTEAADTQYF
TRBD1 - TRBJ2-7 TRBV28 TGTGCCAGCAGGGGGACAGGGACCAGCGAACCGTACGAGCAGTACTTC CASRGTGTSEPYEQYF
- - TRBJ2-7 TRBV4-2 TGTGCCAGCAGCCAAGGCGGCGGGAAGTACTACGAGCAGTACTTC CASSQGGGKYYEQYF
- - TRBJ2-5 TRBV11-3 TGTGCCAGCAGCTTAGAAGGCGGTGAGACCCAGTACTTC CASSLEGGETQYF
- - TRBJ2-5 TRBV6-6 TGTGCCAGCAGAGGGGTCCAAGAGACCCAGTACTTC CASRGVQETQYF
- - TRBJ1-5 TRBV15 TGTGCCACCAGCAGCGTTATAATCCGGGGCCTTGCGTATAGCAATCAGCCCCAGCATTTT CATSSVIIRGLAYSNQPQHF
- - TRBJ1-4 TRBV5-5 TGTGCCAGCAGCTTGAGTTCTGCAGTTAATGAAAAACTGTTTTTT CASSLSSAVNEKLFF
- - TRBJ2-7 TRBV6-6 TGTGCCAGCAGTTACTCGAGGGCCGCCTACGAGCAGTACTTC CASSYSRAAYEQYF
- once TRBJ2-3 TRBV12-5 TGTGCTAGTCCCAACCGTACAGATACGCAGTATTTT CASPNRTDTQYF
- - TRBJ2-5 TRBV29-1 TGCAGCGTTCTGACAGCCTACCAAGAGACCCAGTACTTC CSVLTAYQETQYF
- - TRBJ2-7 TRBV21-1 TGTGCCAGCAGCACTCCCTTCGAGCAGTACTTC CASSTPFEQYF
- - TRBJ2-5 TRBV6-1 TGTGCCAGCAGTGCGCTCAGCACCCCGGGGGAGACCCAGTACTTC CASSALSTPGETQYF
TRBD2 - TRBJ2-5 TRBV25-1 TGTGCCAGCAGTTTCATCGGGGGGGGCGAGACCCAGTACTTC CASSFIGGGETQYF
- - TRBJ2-1 TRBV28 TGTGCCAGCACCTTTGGGGAACTAGCCTACAATGAGCAGTTCTTC CASTFGELAYNEQFF
- - TRBJ2-3 TRBV7-3 TGTGCCAGCAGGGGCGGTCCAGATACGCAGTATTTT CASRGGPDTQYF
TRBD1 - TRBJ2-1 TRBV11-2 TGTGCCAGCAGCTTAAATAGGGACAGGGGAATCAGGAATGAGCAGTTCTTC CASSLNRDRGIRNEQFF
TRBD1 - TRBJ2-3 TRBV5-1 TGCGCCAGCAGCATGGGACAGGGGTCAGATACGCAGTATTTT CASSMGQGSDTQYF
- - TRBJ2-7 TRBV11-2 TGTGCCAGCAGCTTAGGCCGAAACATGGAGCAGTACTTC CASSLGRNMEQYF
TRBD2 - TRBJ2-1 TRBV2 TGTGCCAGCATCGGACTAGCGCCCTACAATGAGCAGTTCTTC CASIGLAPYNEQFF
- - TRBJ2-7 TRBV6-6 TGTGCCAGCAGTTACGGGCAGTCCTACGAGCAGTACTTC CASSYGQSYEQYF
TRBD1 - TRBJ1-2 TRBV27 TGTGCCAGCAGTTTGCCTACAGGGGCCTATGGCTACACCTTC CASSLPTGAYGYTF
- - TRBJ2-5 TRBV9 TGTGCCAGCAGCGTAGAAAGGGAGGTGGGGACCCAGTACTTC CASSVEREVGTQYF
- - TRBJ2-6 TRBV15 TGTGCCACCAGCAGAGGCCCCGGGTACGCTGGGGCCAACGTCCTGACTTTC CATSRGPGYAGANVLTF
TRBD2 once TRBJ2-3 TRBV2 TGTGCCAGCAGTGGTGGTAGCGGGATAACAGATACGCAGTATTTT CASSGGSGITDTQYF
- - TRBJ2-3 TRBV19 TGTGCCACCAGATCCTATTCTAGCACAGATACGCAGTATTTT CATRSYSSTDTQYF
TRBD2 - TRBJ2-5 TRBV6-5 TGTGCCAGCAGTAGAACTAGCGGGGCCCAAGAGACCCAGTACTTC CASSRTSGAQETQYF
- - TRBJ2-7 TRBV28 TGTGCCAGCAGTCCGGGACAGGATATAGCGGGAGACTCCTACGAGCAGTACTTC CASSPGQDIAGDSYEQYF
- - TRBJ2-5 TRBV20-1 TGCAGTGCTAGAGCTAAAGAGACCCAGTACTTC CSARAKETQYF
- - TRBJ1-5 TRBV5-1 TGCGCCAGCAGCTTGGGAGTCCCCAATCAGCCCCAGCATTTT CASSLGVPNQPQHF
- - TRBJ2-3 TRBV2 TGTGCCAGCAGTCTCGCAACTACTAGCCCTAATACGCAGTATTTT CASSLATTSPNTQYF
- - TRBJ2-5 TRBV23-1 TGCGCCAGCAGTCAATCGAATGAGGCCCGTATGGTTAAAGAGACCCAGTACTTC CASSQSNEARMVKETQYF
- - TRBJ1-5 TRBV19 TGTGCCAGTAGTCCCGCGAGGGGCGCCCCTAGCAATCAGCCCCAGCATTTT CASSPARGAPSNQPQHF
- - TRBJ2-1 TRBV19 TGTGCCAGTAGTGCGCCCCATAAGGTTTACAATGAGCAGTTCTTC CASSAPHKVYNEQFF
- - TRBJ1-2 TRBV4-1 TGCGCCAGCAGCCAAGGGCCCTCGGGGGGCCCAGTTACGGGCTACACCTTC CASSQGPSGGPVTGYTF
- - TRBJ2-1 TRBV28 TGTGCCAGCAGTCTACCGTTGAGTGTCGGTGAGCAGTTCTTC CASSLPLSVGEQFF
- few TRBJ1-5 TRBV28 TGTGCCAGCAGCCGGGACCAGAATCAGCCCCAGCATTTT CASSRDQNQPQHF
- - TRBJ2-3 TRBV2 TGTGCCAGCAGTGAGTCTGTGGGGGGGCTCTCAGATACGCAGTATTTT CASSESVGGLSDTQYF
- - TRBJ2-5 TRBV4-1 TGCGCCAGCAGCCCCCATCTGGAGAGGGAGACCCAGTACTTC CASSPHLERETQYF
TRBD1 - TRBJ1-1 TRBV6-6 TGTGCCACCACGAGACAGGGGATGAACACTGAAGCTTTCTTT CATTRQGMNTEAFF
- - TRBJ2-2 TRBV5-1 TGCGCCAGCAGCGTGCTCCGGGGGCCGGGGGAGCTGTTTTTT CASSVLRGPGELFF
- - TRBJ2-5 TRBV27 TGTGCCAGCAGTTTAGTGGGCATCGGAGAGACCCAGTACTTC CASSLVGIGETQYF
- - TRBJ1-5 TRBV18 TGTGCCAGCTCACTCATCAGGGGACACGGCAATCAGCCCCAGCATTTT CASSLIRGHGNQPQHF
TRBD2 - TRBJ2-2 TRBV12-5 TGTGCTAGTGGTTTGGGTTGGACTAGCGGCACCGGGGAGCTGTTTTTT CASGLGWTSGTGELFF
- - TRBJ2-7 TRBV5-5 TGTGCCAGCAGCTACAACCCCGACAGTTACGAGCAGTACTTC CASSYNPDSYEQYF
- - TRBJ1-6 TRBV7-2 TGTGCCAGCAGCTTAAGGAAGGGAGGTTCACCCCTCCACTTT CASSLRKGGSPLHF
- - TRBJ1-2 TRBV28 TGTGCCAGCAGTCCCCCAGGGCTCGAGGGCTACACCTTC CASSPPGLEGYTF